One sample yielded the 26 T cell receptor beta chains listed below, sequenced in a study of a mutant IDH1 vaccine in newly diagnosed glioma. For these receptors, no antigen is known. The method was immunoSEQ multiplex PCR; TCRdb's version includes in-frame clones alone and lacks a portion of them. The data show 50,000 to 70,000 clones, with 60% to 75% seen just once and 4.5% to 5% held by the top ten. Time point of the sample: week 35, safety follow-up. Topical imiquimod accompanied each vaccine dose, which consisted of 300 ug of mutant IDH1 20-mer peptide. This specimen was PBMCs, taken from a glioma patient whose treatment included an IDH1 peptide vaccine. The receptor source for this set is a man aged 50-59 years with glioma.

The rearrangement uses TRBV30 and TRBJ2-1; TRBD2 matches at 8 bases. Germline V CDR1 and CDR2: GTSNPN, SVGIG (reference sequence). The CDR3 has 14 residues. With 2 bases clipped from V and 6 bases from J, the junction kept 6 bases outside the gene matches. Here the CDR3 DNA reads TGTGCCTGGAGTCCCGGACTAGCAACCAATGAGCAGTTCTTC. Residues: CAWSPGLATNEQFF. The full variable domain, in which reference TRBV30 and TRBJ2-1 provide the parts outside the CDR3, is SQTIHQWPATLVQPVGSPLSLECTVEGTSNPNLYWYRQAAGRGLQLLFYSVGIGQISSEVPQNLSASRPQDRQFILSSKKLLLSDSGFYLCAWSPGLATNEQFFGPGTRLTVL.

The V gene is TRBV19, the J gene TRBJ2-7; the match to TRBD2 covers 9 bases. The CDR3 covers 15 residues. J gave up 1 base and V 6 bases, and 7 bases lay outside the gene matches. Germline assignment: CDR1 LNHDA and CDR2 SQIVND (reference sequence). Written as DNA, the CDR3 is TGTGCCAGTAGCCTGGGACTAGCCCATTCCTACGAGCAGTACTTC. Encoded protein: CASSLGLAHSYEQYF.

This rearrangement joins TRBV29-1 to TRBJ1-2; 9 positions match TRBD1. Germline CDR1 and CDR2: SQVTM and ANQGSEA. With V trimmed by 0 bases and J by 3 bases, 17 bases remained unmatched. The CDR3 is 19 amino acids. DNA of the CDR3: TGCAGCGTTGAAGATGAACAGGGGGCGGCGGGAGTAGGTGACTATGGCTACACCTTC. Amino acid sequence: CSVEDEQGAAGVGDYGYTF.

The chain combines TRBV4-2 with TRBJ1-1; 8 nucleotides agree with TRBD1. Germline-derived CDR1 and CDR2 are LGHNA and YNFKEQ. The CDR3 totals 14 residues. The V segment lost 3 bases and the J segment 1 base; nucleotides outside the gene matches: 1. The CDR3 sequence: CASSHDRGNTEAFF. The DNA of the CDR3 is TGTGCCAGCAGCCACGACAGGGGGAACACTGAAGCTTTCTTT.

The chain joins TRBV4-1 to TRBJ2-1; possible D gene TRBD2, 6 bases. The CDR3 consists of 16 residues. V was clipped by 1 base and J by 9 bases, with 19 bases between them. Germline CDR1 is MGHRA and CDR2 is YSYEKL. CDR3 sequence (DNA): TGCGCCAGCAGCCAAGGGGTAGCGGCACACCGGGGTGAGCAGTTCTTC. Protein product: CASSQGVAAHRGEQFF.

This chain joins TRBV28 and TRBJ2-2; maybe TRBD1 (6 bases). The germline V gene has CDR1 MDHEN and CDR2 SYDVKM. V was cut by 6 bases and J by 1 base, with 15 bases left in between. This CDR3 is 16 amino acids long. In nucleotides, the CDR3 is TGTGCCAGCAGCCCCATCGGACAGCTGAACACCGGGGAGCTGTTTTTT. Amino acids: CASSPIGQLNTGELFF.

This chain connects TRBV28 to TRBJ1-2; D uncertain. V lost 3 bases and J 8 bases, leaving 10 bases between the germline ends. This CDR3 region has 12 residues. The germline V gene encodes CDR1 MDHEN and CDR2 SYDVKM. In DNA, the CDR3 is TGTGCCAGCAGTTTGGAGTTAGGAGGCTACACCTTC. Translating it yields CASSLELGGYTF.

This chain connects TRBV6-1 to TRBJ1-5; TRBD1 matches at 7 bases. This CDR3 has 16 amino acids. Looked up from germline, CDR1 is MNHNS and CDR2 is SASEGT. The trim removed 4 bases at V and 1 base at J, leaving 7 bases unmatched. CDR3 sequence (DNA): TGTGCCAGCAGTGGAAGTTTGGGACAGAGCAATCAGCCCCAGCATTTT. Its translation: CASSGSLGQSNQPQHF.

This clone came up a few times. The V and J genes are TRBV28 and TRBJ1-2, with TRBD1 matching over 9 bases. The length of the CDR3 is 14 residues. The junction had 10 bases not matched to a gene; V was cut back by 6 bases and J by 8 bases. Germline V gene lookup returns CDR1 MDHEN and CDR2 SYDVKM. This CDR3 is CASRAGTGHVGYTF. The CDR3 bases are TGTGCCAGCAGAGCGGGGACAGGGCACGTAGGCTACACCTTC.

In DNA, the CDR3 is TGTGCCTGGCGCCGTCCGGGACAGGCCACCTACGAGCAGTACTTC. It is translated as CAWRRPGQATYEQYF. The chain recombines TRBV30 with TRBJ2-7, with 8 bases identical to TRBD1. Looked up from germline, CDR1 is GTSNPN and CDR2 is SVGIG (reference sequence). Germline trimming cut 5 bases from V and 2 bases from J; bases unmatched to any gene: 11. The CDR3 extends over 15 amino acids.

The DNA for the CDR3 is TGTGCCAGCAGTTACTCGAGTAGCGGCACCGGGGAGCTGTTTTTT. This encodes CASSYSSSGTGELFF. This rearrangement joins TRBV6-5 to TRBJ2-2; tentatively, D is TRBD2 (6 bases). Germline V gene sequence: CDR1 MNHEY, CDR2 SVGAGI. The CDR3 spans 15 residues. V was cut by 0 bases and J by 4 bases, with 9 bases left in between.

This chain connects TRBV30 to TRBJ1-5; TRBD1 matches at 11 bases. J was trimmed by 6 bases and V by 3 bases; bases with no gene match: 13. The CDR3 has 17 amino acids. Germline V gene lookup returns CDR1 GTSNPN and CDR2 SVGIG (reference sequence). The CDR3 DNA sequence: TGTGCCTGGAGCGGTGGACAGGGGGCGCTTAATGGTCAGCCCCAGCATTTT. Its translation: CAWSGGQGALNGQPQHF.

The chain carries TRBV6-6 and TRBJ2-1; 11 bases agree with TRBD2. V dropped 5 bases and J dropped 16; count of bases not matched to a gene: 7. The V gene's germline CDR1 is MNHNY and CDR2 SVGAGI (reference sequence). The length of the CDR3 is 12 residues. The CDR3, as DNA: TGTGCCAGCAGTCCCCCTAGCGGGGGGCTATTCTTC. This codes for CASSPPSGGLFF.

This sequence joins TRBV5-4 and TRBJ2-3; 8 bases are a match to TRBD2. This CDR3 has 15 amino acids. From germline, CDR1 is SGHNT and CDR2 YYREEE (reference sequence). V lost 3 bases, J lost 4 bases, and 7 bases stayed unmatched. The CDR3 bases are TGTGCCAGCAGCTACACGGGGCGGGGGGCAGATACGCAGTATTTT. Encoded protein: CASSYTGRGADTQYF.

This clone occurred many times. The rearrangement uses TRBV19 and TRBJ1-2; tentatively, D is TRBD1 (5 bases). CDR1 and CDR2 (germline): LNHDA, SQIVND (reference sequence). Trimming stripped 3 bases from V and 5 bases from J, with 10 bases between. This CDR3 contains 13 residues. This CDR3 reads CASSIPAGYGYTF. DNA for the CDR3: TGTGCCAGTAGTATCCCTGCAGGGTATGGCTACACCTTC.

The V gene is TRBV15, the J gene TRBJ1-1; the D gene is possibly TRBD1 (6 bases). CDR3 length: 17 residues. V lost 0 bases to trimming and J lost 0 bases, with 14 bases between them. The germline gives CDR1 LNHNV, CDR2 YYDKDF (reference sequence). The CDR3 reads CATSRDRTEIMNTEAFF. As DNA, the CDR3 is TGTGCCACCAGCAGAGATCGGACAGAGATTATGAACACTGAAGCTTTCTTT.

The chain links TRBV27 to TRBJ1-5; 7 bases match TRBD1. Germline trimming cut 6 bases from V and 4 bases from J; bases unmatched to any gene: 9. This CDR3 region has 15 residues. Germline V gene lookup returns CDR1 MNHEY and CDR2 SMNVEV (reference sequence). The CDR3 is CASSHSGTANQPQHF. The CDR3 coding sequence is TGTGCCAGCAGCCATAGCGGGACAGCGAATCAGCCCCAGCATTTT.

The V and J genes are TRBV7-2 and TRBJ2-1; TRBD2 matches 13 bases. V was clipped by 4 bases and J by 7 bases; unmatched bases: 7. In germline, CDR1 is SGHTA, CDR2 FQGNSA. This CDR3 spans 16 amino acids. CDR3 in DNA: TGTGCCAGCAGCTCGCGACTAGCGGGGGGCCTGAATGAGCAGTTCTTC. Amino acids: CASSSRLAGGLNEQFF.

The chain has TRBV18 and TRBJ2-5; TRBD1 matches 7 bases. Germline CDR1 is KGHSH and CDR2 is LQKENI. The CDR3 sequence is 15 residues long. V gave up 0 bases and J gave up 2 bases; unmatched junction bases: 3. CDR3 residues: CASSPPRQGQETQYF. The CDR3, as DNA: TGTGCCAGCTCACCACCGCGACAGGGACAAGAGACCCAGTACTTC.

The V and J genes are TRBV10-3 and TRBJ2-1; a possible D gene is TRBD1 (5 bases). Germline values: CDR1 ENHRY, CDR2 SYGVKD. The CDR3 has 14 amino acids. V gave up 8 bases and J gave up 0 bases, with 11 bases separating them. In DNA, the CDR3 is TGTGCCATCCGGACACCGAGCTCCTACAATGAGCAGTTCTTC. As protein: CAIRTPSSYNEQFF.

DNA of the CDR3: TGTGCCTGGAGTTACTCCCCGGTGCCCGATACGCAGTATTTT. The encoded protein is CAWSYSPVPDTQYF. V gene TRBV30 combines with J gene TRBJ2-3; D remains unclear. The CDR3 extends over 14 amino acids. CDR1 and CDR2 from the germline V gene are GTSNPN and SVGIG (reference sequence). Trimming took 2 bases from V and 6 from J, leaving 15 bases between them. The entire variable domain, with the rest obtained from reference TRBV30 and TRBJ2-3, is as follows: SQTIHQWPATLVQPVGSPLSLECTVEGTSNPNLYWYRQAAGRGLQLLFYSVGIGQISSEVPQNLSASRPQDRQFILSSKKLLLSDSGFYLCAWSYSPVPDTQYFGPGTRLTVL.

The V call is TRBV6-1, the J call TRBJ1-5, with 8 positions matching TRBD1. Trimming cost V 8 bases and J 5 bases; bases outside gene matches: 5. The CDR3 totals 13 residues. CDR1 MNHNS and CDR2 SASEGT come from the germline V gene. In DNA, the CDR3 is TGTGCCAGCGACAGGGGTGACGATCAGCCCCAGCATTTT. Translated: CASDRGDDQPQHF.

Many counts were recorded for this clone. The chain links TRBV7-3 to TRBJ1-1; possible D gene TRBD1, 6 bases. This CDR3 is built from 14 residues. The germline V gene encodes CDR1 SGHTA and CDR2 FQGTGA. V lost 5 bases and J lost 1, with 11 bases in between. CDR3 in amino acids: CASSEGHQNTEAFF. CDR3 nucleotide sequence: TGTGCCAGCAGCGAGGGACATCAGAACACTGAAGCTTTCTTT. Using reference TRBV7-3 and TRBJ1-1 for the parts outside the CDR3, the full variable domain is GAGVSQTPSNKVTEKGKYVELRCDPISGHTALYWYRQSLGQGPEFLIYFQGTGAADDSGLPNDRFFAVRPEGSVSTLKIQRTERGDSAVYLCASSEGHQNTEAFFGQGTRLTVV.

The chain couples TRBV5-1 to TRBJ2-1; 16 nucleotides agree with TRBD2. The CDR3 is 17 amino acids. Per the germline V gene, CDR1 is SGHRS and CDR2 is YFSETQ. With V trimmed by 4 bases and J by 7 bases, 8 bases remained unmatched. CDR3 sequence: CASSGGLAGGPGNEQFF. The CDR3 DNA reads as TGCGCCAGCAGCGGGGGACTAGCGGGGGGGCCGGGAAATGAGCAGTTCTTC.

This clone was counted a few times. V gene TRBV30 combines with J gene TRBJ1-1; D gene unclear. The V and J ends lost 4 bases and 5 bases respectively, with 14 bases between them. The CDR3 has 13 amino acids. Germline values: CDR1 GTSNPN, CDR2 SVGIG (reference sequence). In DNA, the CDR3 is TGTGCCTGGACGGACCTTCGACGGACTGAAGCTTTCTTT. It yields the protein CAWTDLRRTEAFF.

V gene TRBV25-1 combines with J gene TRBJ2-5; 7 nucleotides match TRBD2. The V gene's germline CDR1 is MGHDK and CDR2 SYGVNS. The CDR3 runs to 14 residues. J gave up 1 base and V 2 bases, and 1 base lay outside the gene matches. The CDR3 region has the DNA TGTGCCAGCAGTGAAAGACTAGCCCAAGAGACCCAGTACTTC. It codes for CASSERLAQETQYF.